These 2 T cell receptor beta chains were all obtained from the same sample, sequenced in a study of blood T cell repertoires in COVID-19. Libraries were prepared by immunoSEQ multiplex PCR; TCRdb keeps only in-frame clonotypes and omits some of them. This sample has fewer than 400,000 clones; 75% to 90% occur once, and the top ten carry around 2%. Material for sequencing was PBMCs or T cells enriched from blood (not recorded which). Receptors were obtained from a woman aged 25 to 39 who had been exposed to COVID-19.

At least ten counts were recorded for this clone. This chain links TRBV7-3 with TRBJ2-1, with TRBD2 identical over 11 bases. J was trimmed by 10 bases and V by 2 bases; bases with no gene match: 7. The CDR3 sequence is 15 residues long. Looked up from germline, CDR1 is SGHTA and CDR2 is FQGTGA. The CDR3 coding sequence is TGTGCCAGCAGCTTAGATAGCGGGGGGGCCTTCGAGCAGTTCTTC. This encodes CASSLDSGGAFEQFF.

The V and J genes are TRBV5-1 and TRBJ1-1; D is ambiguous. Germline V gives CDR1 SGHRS, CDR2 YFSETQ. This CDR3 spans 13 amino acids. The V end was cut by 4 bases, the J end by 4 bases, with 11 bases between. CDR3 in DNA: TGCGCCAGCAGCCAGGACTGGAGCACTGAAGCTTTCTTT. This gives the protein CASSQDWSTEAFF.